This T cell receptor beta chain appears in the sequencing data of a study of CD8+ T cells in alopecia areata. The overall study: For 6 to 18 months, tofacitinib was taken, and 6 months off drug followed. Study-level findings and limits: The link between baseline CD8+ expansion and response remains uncertain with one nonresponder. Higher clonality and more expanded CD8+ clones appeared in lesional than normal scalp.

The CDR3 is 12 residues long. V lost 6 bases to trimming and J lost 5 bases; unmatched junction nucleotides: 4. Germline CDR1 reads SQVTM; CDR2 reads ANQGSEA. RNA extraction was followed by reverse transcription into cDNA, which acted as the sequencing template. Method: immunoSEQ multiplex PCR; TCRdb's copy keeps in-frame clones and lacks some. Counted here are 200,000 or so clones, roughly 60% occurring once; the ten biggest clones make up under 7%. Treatment: oral pan-JAK inhibitor, 5-10 mg twice daily. As for this clone: Its antigen is undetermined.

This specimen was CD4+ T cells sorted from blood, taken at week 24, from a patient treated with tofacitinib. This receptor was obtained from a human donor with alopecia areata. The chain has TRBV29-1 and TRBJ1-1; 9 bases match TRBD1. The CDR3 is CSVRDRATEAFF. CDR3 DNA: TGCAGCGTCCGGGACAGGGCGACTGAAGCTTTCTTT.